These 5 T cell receptor beta chains share one sample of origin, sequenced in a study of type 1 regulatory T cells. TCRdb analysed the reads with MiXCR anew, one entry per CDR3 protein. The top ten clones hold about 2.4% of a sample with some 90,000 distinct CDR3 sequences, around a third of them seen once. Sequenced material: CD4+ T cells, either the whole sample or a sorted fraction (not recorded which). These receptors were taken from a human donor in good health.

DNA of the CDR3: TGTGCCAGCAGTCATCAGGGCCCCACAGATACGCAGTATTTT. It translates to CASSHQGPTDTQYF. The V call is TRBV2, the J call TRBJ2-3, with D tentatively TRBD1 (5 bases). CDR1 and CDR2 from the germline V gene are SNHLY and FYNNEI. V was clipped by 5 bases and J by 2 bases, with 11 bases between them. The CDR3 is made up of 14 amino acids.

The V and J genes are TRBV29-1 and TRBJ2-5; D is perhaps TRBD2 (6 bases). Germline V CDR1 and CDR2: SQVTM, ANQGSEA. The CDR3 sequence is 13 residues long. V gave up 3 bases and J gave up 13 bases, with 21 bases separating them. The CDR3: CSVDPGGAGPLYF. CDR3 bases: TGCAGCGTTGACCCCGGAGGGGCGGGACCTTTGTACTTC.

The table lists this clonotype with a count of one. A junction boundary mismatches the germline segment, possibly from a read error. This CDR3 is CATSVNRGGTEAYF. CDR3 sequence (DNA): TGTGCCACCAGCGTAAACAGGGGTGGTACTGAAGCTTACTTT. J is TRBJ1-1 and V is TRBV15, with 7 positions matching TRBD1. Germline loops: CDR1 LNHNV, CDR2 YYDKDF (reference sequence). This CDR3 has 14 residues.

The table lists this clonotype with a few counts. The genes are TRBV7-8 and TRBJ2-1; unclear D gene. Germline V CDR1 and CDR2: SGHVS, FQNEAQ. With 1 base removed from V and 5 bases from J, the gap between germline ends came to 12 bases. The CDR3 is 15 amino acids. The CDR3 loop is CASSLELGPDNEQFF. For the CDR3, the DNA is TGTGCCAGCAGCTTAGAACTGGGCCCCGACAATGAGCAGTTCTTC. The complete variable domain, with remaining parts taken from reference TRBV7-8 and TRBJ2-1, reads GAGVSQSPRYKVAKRGQDVALRCDPISGHVSLFWYQQALGQGPEFLTYFQNEAQLDKSGLPSDRFFAERPEGSVSTLKIQRTQQEDSAVYLCASSLELGPDNEQFFGPGTRLTVL.

The chain joins TRBV19 to TRBJ2-7; the match to TRBD2 covers 7 bases. Looked up from germline, CDR1 is LNHDA and CDR2 is SQIVND (reference sequence). The ends lost 2 bases at V and 0 bases at J; junction bases unmatched: 4. The CDR3 is made up of 15 amino acids. CDR3 sequence (DNA): TGTGCCAGTAGTATATCCGGCGGGAGCTCCTACGAGCAGTACTTC. It yields the protein CASSISGGSSYEQYF.